The T cell receptor (beta chain) described here comes from a study of T cells in Graves' hyperthyroidism and ophthalmopathy. Study outcomes and limitations: Most thyroid clonotypes that were expanded above 0.001 also turned up in blood. Ophthalmopathy and stable hyperthyroidism were told apart by a 13 V-J model.

With 10 bases clipped from V and 3 bases from J, the junction kept 8 bases outside the gene matches. Germline CDR1 reads MDHEN; CDR2 reads SYDVKM. The CDR3 length is 14 residues. Each diagnosis drew on symptoms, thyroxine, TRAb, thyroid ultrasound and orbital computed tomography findings. The PBMCs studied were ones that came from roughly 9.4 ml fresh peripheral blood. TCR beta CDR3 regions were amplified from RNA. Using the HTBI primer set, a first-round RT-PCR was run on the TCR CDR3. TCRdb re-derived calls from the multiplex PCR reads in MiXCR, one entry per CDR3 protein. Of 500,000 to 650,000 distinct CDR3 sequences detected, 14% appear once; the ten largest clones hold 9.5% to 15%. This clonotype was recorded many times. Its specificity is not known.

This sequence was found in a woman aged 45-65 years with Graves' ophthalmopathy. V gene TRBV28 combines with J gene TRBJ2-3, with 9 bases lining up with TRBD2. Sequenced sample: blood. CDR3 region: CATLAGSGTDTQYF. The CDR3 DNA sequence: TGTGCCACCCTAGCGGGAAGTGGAACAGATACGCAGTATTTT. Using reference TRBV28 and TRBJ2-3 for the parts outside the CDR3, the full variable domain is DVKVTQSSRYLVKRTGEKVFLECVQDMDHENMFWYRQDPGLGLRLIYFSYDVKMKEKGDIPEGYSVSREKKERFSLILESASTNQTSMYLCATLAGSGTDTQYFGPGTRLTVL.